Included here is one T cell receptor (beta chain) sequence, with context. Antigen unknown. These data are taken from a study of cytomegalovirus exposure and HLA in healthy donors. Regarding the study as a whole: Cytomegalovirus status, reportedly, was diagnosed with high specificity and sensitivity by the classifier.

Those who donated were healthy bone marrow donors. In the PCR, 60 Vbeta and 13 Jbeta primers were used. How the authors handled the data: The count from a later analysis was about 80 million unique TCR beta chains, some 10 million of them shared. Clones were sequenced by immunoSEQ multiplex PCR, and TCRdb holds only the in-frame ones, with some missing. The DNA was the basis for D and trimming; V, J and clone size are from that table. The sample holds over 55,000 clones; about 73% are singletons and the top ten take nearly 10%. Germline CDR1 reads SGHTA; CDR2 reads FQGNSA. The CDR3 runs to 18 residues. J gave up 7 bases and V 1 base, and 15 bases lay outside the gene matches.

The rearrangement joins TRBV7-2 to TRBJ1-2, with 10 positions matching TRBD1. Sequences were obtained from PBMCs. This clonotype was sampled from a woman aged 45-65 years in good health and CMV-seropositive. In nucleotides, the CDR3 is TGTGCCAGCAGCTTAGGGATTGGGGACAGGGGTTTGTCAGGTGGCTACACCTTC. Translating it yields CASSLGIGDRGLSGGYTF.